This TCR beta chain was observed in a study of regulatory T cells in long-lasting Graves disease. Regarding the study as a whole: Persistent Graves' patients showed a TCR diversity that was lower than that of newly diagnosed ones. Persistent disease showed a preference for TRBV28, TRBJ1-2 and TRBJ2-5.

iRepertoire HTBI primers and Arm-PCR of CDR3 regions built TCR beta libraries. TCRdb reprocessed the multiplex PCR reads with MiXCR, giving one entry per CDR3 protein. The profile shows 400,000 to 500,000 distinct CDR3 sequences, approximately 15% of them singletons. This clonotype was picked up many times. The antigen remains undetermined. Time point reported: newly diagnosed GD, antithyroid drugs for less than 3 months. The TCR library was made from RNA extracted from PBMCs. J gave up 3 bases and V 6 bases, and 5 bases lay outside the gene matches. Germline CDR1 and CDR2: SGHVS and FNYEAQ. This CDR3 is 14 amino acids long. The same sample was also used in a study of T cells in Graves' hyperthyroidism and ophthalmopathy.

Material: peripheral blood mononuclear cells (PBMCs), obtained at new diagnosis, from a patient treated with antithyroid drugs. The clonotype comes from a woman in her thirties or forties with Graves disease. This chain uses TRBV7-6 with TRBJ2-1; TRBD2 agrees at 7 bases. This CDR3 is CASSPGTIYNEQFF. Written as DNA, the CDR3 is TGTGCCAGCAGTCCCGGGACTATCTACAATGAGCAGTTCTTC.